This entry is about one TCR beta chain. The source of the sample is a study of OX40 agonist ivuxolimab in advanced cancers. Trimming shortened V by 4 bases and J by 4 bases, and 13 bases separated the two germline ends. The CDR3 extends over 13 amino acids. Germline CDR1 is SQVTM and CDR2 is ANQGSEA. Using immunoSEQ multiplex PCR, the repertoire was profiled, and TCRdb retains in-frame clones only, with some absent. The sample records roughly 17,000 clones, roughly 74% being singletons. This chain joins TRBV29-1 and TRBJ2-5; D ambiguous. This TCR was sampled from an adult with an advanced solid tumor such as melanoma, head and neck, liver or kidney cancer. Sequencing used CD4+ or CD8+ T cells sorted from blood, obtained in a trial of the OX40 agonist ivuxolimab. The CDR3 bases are TGCAGCGTTGCTATACCGGGCCTAGAGACCCAGTACTTC. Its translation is CSVAIPGLETQYF.